A selection of T cell receptor beta chains follows, all from one sample in a study of blood T cell repertoires in COVID-19. This table comes from immunoSEQ multiplex PCR, and its TCRdb copy is limited to in-frame clones, with some not included. The sample lists over 200,000 clones, 85% to 90% seen once, with approximately 2.8% in the top ten. Sequenced material: PBMCs or T cells enriched from blood (not recorded which). These receptors came from a woman aged 45-65 years in a cohort exposed to, infected with or recovered from COVID-19 (not recorded which). The CDR3 runs from the conserved cysteine through the conserved F or W. A D gene is named only where the DNA matches it firmly. Size is stated for part of the rows, as once, few or many counts, or as a class when the clone is expanded.

>-|TRBJ2-3|TRBD2|TRBV6-5
CASSYSRLAGDTQYF
TGTGCCAGCAGTTACTCTCGACTAGCGGGGGATACGCAGTATTTT
>-|TRBJ1-3|-|TRBV4-2
CASSVRGDSGNTIYF
TGTGCCAGCAGCGTTCGGGGGGACTCTGGAAACACCATATATTTT
>-|TRBJ2-5|TRBD2|TRBV5-1
CASSLSSGGTQETQYF
TGCGCCAGCAGCTTGTCTAGCGGGGGCACCCAAGAGACCCAGTACTTC
>-|TRBJ1-4|TRBD1|TRBV5-8
CASSLEGQTNEKLFF
TGTGCCAGCAGCTTGGAGGGACAGACAAATGAAAAACTGTTTTTT
>-|TRBJ1-4|-|TRBV30
CAWSPPRGTTNEKLFF
TGTGCCTGGAGTCCCCCCCGCGGAACAACTAATGAAAAACTGTTTTTT
>-|TRBJ1-4|-|TRBV7-8
CASSGGYEDIILGANEKLFF
TGTGCCAGCAGCGGGGGGTACGAGGACATCATTCTGGGGGCTAATGAAAAACTGTTTTTT
>few|TRBJ2-5|-|TRBV2
CASSEIEVETQYF
TGTGCCAGCAGTGAGATCGAGGTTGAGACCCAGTACTTC
>-|TRBJ1-1|-|TRBV28
CASSLLAEAFF
TGTGCCAGCAGTTTATTAGCTGAAGCTTTCTTT
>-|TRBJ2-1|TRBD2|TRBV7-2
CASSWAPSGTSEQFF
TGTGCCAGCAGCTGGGCCCCATCCGGGACTAGCGAGCAGTTCTTC
>-|TRBJ1-2|-|TRBV7-3
CASSRGPFNYGYTF
TGTGCCAGCAGCAGGGGTCCCTTTAACTATGGCTACACCTTC
>few|TRBJ2-7|-|TRBV11-3
CASRPRVYEQYF
TGTGCCAGCAGACCCAGGGTCTACGAGCAGTACTTC
>-|TRBJ1-2|-|TRBV19
CASARGSLRHGYTF
TGTGCCAGTGCCCGGGGGTCCCTAAGACATGGCTACACCTTC
>-|TRBJ1-5|TRBD1|TRBV27
CASSPTTGGQPQHF
TGTGCCAGCAGTCCTACGACAGGGGGCCAGCCCCAGCATTTT
>-|TRBJ1-2|TRBD1|TRBV4-2
CASSHFSGQGYGYTF
TGTGCCAGCAGCCACTTCTCGGGACAGGGCTATGGCTACACCTTC
>-|TRBJ1-2|TRBD1|TRBV7-2
CASSLPGQKEYGYTF
TGTGCCAGCAGCTTGCCGGGACAGAAAGAGTATGGCTACACCTTC
>-|TRBJ2-3|TRBD2|TRBV7-3
CASSLTGAIAGGGTDTQYF
TGTGCCAGCAGCTTAACCGGCGCTATAGCGGGGGGGGGCACAGATACGCAGTATTTT
>-|TRBJ2-3|TRBD1|TRBV9
CASSVTQGADTQYF
TGTGCCAGCAGCGTAACCCAGGGGGCTGATACGCAGTATTTT
>-|TRBJ2-7|-|TRBV6-2/TRBV6-3
CASSLGDRVDEQYF
TGTGCCAGCAGTTTGGGAGACCGGGTCGACGAGCAGTACTTC
>-|TRBJ2-2|TRBD1|TRBV10-3
CAISGSETGGGGELFF
TGTGCCATCAGTGGGTCGGAGACAGGGGGTGGCGGGGAGCTGTTTTTT
>-|TRBJ2-5|-|TRBV2
CASSDVSQETQYF
TGTGCCAGCAGTGATGTCAGCCAAGAGACCCAGTACTTC
>-|TRBJ1-1|TRBD1|TRBV3-1/TRBV3-2
CASSQGTGGTEAFF
TGTGCCAGCAGCCAAGGGACAGGGGGCACTGAAGCTTTCTTT
>-|TRBJ1-2|TRBD1|TRBV7-9
CASSSGTGYDYGYTF
TGTGCCAGCAGTTCCGGGACAGGGTACGACTATGGCTACACCTTC
>-|TRBJ1-6|TRBD1|TRBV5-1
CASSPGTGSNSPLHF
TGCGCCAGCAGTCCCGGGACAGGGTCTAATTCACCCCTCCACTTT
>-|TRBJ2-7|TRBD1|TRBV29-1
CSVEYGTGAEQYF
TGCAGCGTTGAATATGGGACAGGGGCCGAGCAGTACTTC
>-|TRBJ2-2|TRBD2|TRBV7-2
CASSRGPSGVGSNTGELFF
TGTGCCAGCAGTAGAGGCCCAAGCGGGGTGGGATCGAACACCGGGGAGCTGTTTTTT
>-|TRBJ2-3|TRBD2|TRBV6-2/TRBV6-3
CASSYSISGGSKDTQYF
TGTGCCAGCAGTTACTCTATTAGCGGGGGGTCGAAAGATACGCAGTATTTT
>-|TRBJ1-1|-|TRBV11-2
CASSDIETMNTEAFF
TGTGCCAGCAGCGATATAGAAACCATGAACACTGAAGCTTTCTTT
>-|TRBJ1-2|-|TRBV9
CASSVRRGGYTF
TGTGCCAGCAGCGTACGCAGGGGAGGCTACACCTTC
>-|TRBJ2-3|TRBD2|TRBV29-1
CSVTSGRDTQYF
TGCAGCGTTACTAGCGGGCGCGATACGCAGTATTTT
>-|TRBJ1-1|-|TRBV9
CASSVHPQGRNTEAFF
TGTGCCAGCAGCGTCCACCCTCAGGGGAGAAACACTGAAGCTTTCTTT
>-|TRBJ1-3|TRBD1|TRBV11-2
CASSAGTVGNTIYF
TGTGCCAGCAGCGCAGGGACAGTTGGAAACACCATATATTTT
>-|TRBJ2-1|-|TRBV5-4
CASSLVGVNNEQFF
TGTGCCAGCAGCTTGGTAGGGGTCAACAATGAGCAGTTCTTC
>-|TRBJ2-1|TRBD2|TRBV7-3
CASSLYPSTSGVLGNEQFF
TGTGCCAGCAGCCTTTACCCGTCGACTAGCGGGGTATTGGGGAATGAGCAGTTCTTC
>-|TRBJ2-7|-|TRBV2
CASSEGLVGREQYF
TGTGCCAGCAGTGAAGGTTTGGTTGGCCGCGAGCAGTACTTC
>-|TRBJ1-4|-|TRBV7-8
CASSFFTGSRATNEKLFF
TGTGCCAGCAGCTTTTTTACTGGGAGCCGTGCAACTAATGAAAAACTGTTTTTT
>-|TRBJ1-1|-|TRBV28
CASSSGGPDTEAFF
TGTGCCAGCAGCTCGGGGGGGCCGGACACTGAAGCTTTCTTT
>-|TRBJ2-7|-|TRBV7-3
CASSFETDLPRTIDYEQYF
TGTGCCAGCAGCTTTGAGACAGACTTGCCCCGCACAATAGACTACGAGCAGTACTTC
>-|TRBJ1-1|-|TRBV18
CASSTGVGGAFF
TGTGCCAGCTCAACCGGGGTTGGAGGGGCTTTCTTT
>-|TRBJ1-2|-|TRBV4-3
CASSPSGGPDYGYTF
TGCGCCAGCAGCCCCAGCGGGGGACCAGACTATGGCTACACCTTC
>-|TRBJ2-1|TRBD2|TRBV9
CASSRGLAGVDEQFF
TGTGCCAGCAGCCGGGGACTAGCGGGGGTGGATGAGCAGTTCTTC